This T cell receptor (beta chain) was sequenced for a study of CD8 T cells in ankylosing spondylitis. Generation of TCR beta libraries employed quantitative 5'-RACE incorporating molecular barcodes. TCRdb reprocessed the 5' RACE reads via MiXCR and lists one record per CDR3 protein. Of about 100,000 distinct CDR3 sequences in the sample, roughly 8.8% were seen once. This clonotype was counted at least ten times. V was trimmed by 4 bases and J by 2 bases, leaving 13 bases between them. Germline loops: CDR1 MNHEY, CDR2 SVGAGI. The CDR3 length is 15 residues. The chain employs TRBV6-5 and TRBJ2-3; TRBD2 is a possible D gene (5 bases). Specimen: blood, either unsorted or a sorted T cell fraction (not recorded which). This clonotype was sampled from a male donor with ankylosing spondylitis or in good health (not recorded which). The CDR3 sequence: CASSLSSPPTDTQYF. CDR3 coding DNA: TGTGCCAGCAGTTTATCTAGCCCCCCCACAGATACGCAGTATTTT.